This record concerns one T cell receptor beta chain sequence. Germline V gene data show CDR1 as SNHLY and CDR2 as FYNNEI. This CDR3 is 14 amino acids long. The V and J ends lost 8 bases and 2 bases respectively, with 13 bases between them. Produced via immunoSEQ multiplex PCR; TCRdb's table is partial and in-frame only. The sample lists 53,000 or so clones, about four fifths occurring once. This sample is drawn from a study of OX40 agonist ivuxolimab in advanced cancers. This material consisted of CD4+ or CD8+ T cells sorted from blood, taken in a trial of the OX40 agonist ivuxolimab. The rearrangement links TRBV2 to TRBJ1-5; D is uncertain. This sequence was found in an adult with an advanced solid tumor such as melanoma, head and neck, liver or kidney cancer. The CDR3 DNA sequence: TGTGCCAGCTACGAGGGAAGGGGCAATCAGCCCCAGCATTTT. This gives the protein CASYEGRGNQPQHF.